Sequencing of this T cell receptor (beta chain) was carried out in a study of identical twins. Study conclusions and caveats: Sequences that were out-of-frame, alpha and twin-shared displayed an excess of low generation probability. With beta out-of-frame sequences, excess sharing by twins was weaker. Analyses based on zero insertions could be partly confounded by invariant MAIT and iNKT cells.

This clonotype was detected a few times. Its antigen remains unidentified. TCRdb used MiXCR to reprocess the 5' RACE reads, holding one entry per CDR3 protein. Of more than 650,000 distinct CDR3 sequences listed, around 6% are singletons. The length of the CDR3 is 18 residues. Germline V gene lookup returns CDR1 KGHSH and CDR2 LQKENI. V trimming: 5 bases; J trimming: 6 bases; junction bases outside the gene matches: 21. This TCR was recovered from a man aged 18 to 35 in good health. Material for sequencing was naive T cells sorted from blood. J is TRBJ1-1 and V is TRBV18, with 7 bases that match TRBD1. The CDR3 sequence: CASSVIVRGETWIPEAFF. DNA for the CDR3: TGTGCCAGCTCAGTAATCGTCAGGGGGGAAACCTGGATCCCTGAAGCTTTCTTT.